This TCR beta chain derives from a study of shared clonotypes between healthy human individuals. Profiling relied on immunoSEQ multiplex PCR, and the TCRdb table lists in-frame clones only, not all of them. The sample lists about 610,000 clones, around 97% seen once, with around 0.057% in the top ten. The germline gives CDR1 MDHEN, CDR2 SYDVKM. The germline V and J ends were trimmed by 6 bases and 7 bases, with 14 bases remaining between them. This CDR3 contains 13 residues. This receptor was taken from a woman in her twenties or thirties in good health. The sequenced material came from naive CD4+ T cells sorted from blood. Regarding subset: CD45RA+ positively selected. V and J are TRBV28 and TRBJ2-3, with a possible D match to TRBD2 (5 bases). CDR3 coding DNA: TGTGCCAGCAGGCCCCCCCTCGGGAATACGCAGTATTTT. Protein product: CASRPPLGNTQYF.